This TCR beta chain was captured by sequencing in a study of T cells in Graves' hyperthyroidism and ophthalmopathy. Amplified regions were TCR beta CDR3 sequences from RNA transcripts. The HTBI primer set served for first-round RT-PCR of the TCR CDR3. TCRdb redid the calling of the multiplex PCR reads with MiXCR, one entry per CDR3 protein. Found here are about 610,000 distinct CDR3 sequences, approximately 44% of them singletons; the top ten hold 7.5% to 8.5%. The J segment lost 14 bases and the V segment lost 4 bases, leaving 9 bases of the junction unmatched. CDR3 size: 13 residues. Per germline, CDR1 SNHLY and CDR2 FYNNEI. Absence of ophthalmopathy progression within 18 months defined stable Graves' hyperthyroidism.

This chain links TRBV2 with TRBJ1-5; 9 positions match TRBD1. The sample consisted of peripheral blood or thyroid tissue (not recorded which). This clonotype was obtained from a woman aged 18 to 35 with Graves' hyperthyroidism. In nucleotides, the CDR3 is TGTGCCAGCAGTGTTGGACAGGGGTGGAATGAGCATTTT. Translating it yields CASSVGQGWNEHF.